This TCR beta chain was captured in a study of T cell responses to AZD1222 COVID-19 vaccine. The CDR3 has 18 amino acids. Germline CDR1 is KGHSH and CDR2 is LQKENI. V was clipped by 3 bases and J by 0 bases, with 18 bases between them. Assay: immunoSEQ multiplex PCR; the TCRdb copy retains only in-frame clones and omits some. The table lists about 110,000 clones, 86% of them singletons. Material: peripheral blood, obtained on day 0 of AZD1222 vaccination. The origin of this receptor is an adult in good health. The chain recombines TRBV18 with TRBJ1-3, with D maybe TRBD1 (6 bases). This chain's CDR3 is CASSPPRAGQYSGNTIYF. CDR3 sequence (DNA): TGTGCCAGCTCACCGCCCCGCGCCGGACAGTACTCTGGAAACACCATATATTTT.